Presented here are 15 T cell receptor beta chains from one specimen sequenced in a study of blood T cell repertoires in COVID-19. Using immunoSEQ multiplex PCR, the repertoire was profiled, and TCRdb retains in-frame clones only, with some absent. This table has around 100,000 clones, 75% to 90% appearing once. The sample comprised peripheral blood. These TCRs come from a human donor in a cohort sampled during active COVID-19.

The chain uses TRBV2 and TRBJ2-3, with TRBD2 matching 10 bases. The CDR3 sequence is 15 residues long. V was clipped by 6 bases and J by 3 bases; unmatched bases: 6. Per germline, CDR1 SNHLY and CDR2 FYNNEI. DNA for the CDR3: TGTGCCAGCAGGGGGGCTAGCGGGGGAACAGATACGCAGTATTTT. The encoded protein is CASRGASGGTDTQYF.

The chain recombines TRBV4-2 with TRBJ1-1, with unresolved D. The CDR3 spans 13 residues. Per germline, CDR1 LGHNA and CDR2 YNFKEQ. V lost 1 base to trimming and J lost 10 bases, with 13 bases between them. The CDR3 nucleotides read TGTGCCAGCAGCCAAGGAGAACTAGCTCGAGCTTTCTTT. This codes for CASSQGELARAFF.

The gene calls are TRBV6-1 and TRBJ2-3; D is unclear. The V end was cut by 2 bases, the J end by 1 base, with 7 bases between. Looked up from germline, CDR1 is MNHNS and CDR2 is SASEGT. The CDR3 loop spans 14 amino acids. CDR3 in amino acids: CASSEMAGTDTQYF. CDR3 coding DNA: TGTGCCAGCAGTGAAATGGCAGGCACAGATACGCAGTATTTT.

This clone was picked up many times. V gene TRBV7-2 combines with J gene TRBJ2-7; 11 bases fit TRBD1. V dropped 4 bases and J dropped 7; count of bases not matched to a gene: 9. The CDR3 covers 15 residues. CDR1 is SGHTA, CDR2 FQGNSA, per germline. The CDR3 coding sequence is TGTGCCAGCAGCTCGACCCCGGGACAGGGGGGAGAGCAGTACTTC. This sequence encodes CASSSTPGQGGEQYF.

The chain recombines TRBV19 with TRBJ1-4; TRBD1 agrees at 9 bases. V was clipped by 4 bases and J by 10 bases; unmatched bases: 10. This CDR3 is 15 amino acids long. CDR1 and CDR2 from the germline V gene are LNHDA and SQIVND (reference sequence). In nucleotides, the CDR3 is TGTGCCAGTAGTACTGGACAGGGGCGATTTGGAAAACTGTTTTTT. Amino acid sequence: CASSTGQGRFGKLFF.

In this sample, this clone turned up a few times. The V call is TRBV2, the J call TRBJ1-5; a weak D match, TRBD1 (6 bases). The ends were cut back, 4 bases at V and 4 bases at J, with 14 bases in the middle. CDR1 and CDR2 from the germline V gene are SNHLY and FYNNEI. This CDR3 is 15 amino acids long. CDR3 sequence (DNA): TGTGCCAGCAGTGGGGGGCCAGTAAAGAATCAGCCCCAGCATTTT. Amino acid sequence: CASSGGPVKNQPQHF.

The chain joins TRBV15 to TRBJ2-5; 7 bases map to TRBD1. Germline CDR1 LNHNV, CDR2 YYDKDF (reference sequence). CDR3 length: 17 residues. Trimming took 1 base from V and 2 from J; bases not matched to a gene: 10. This CDR3 is CATSRGRVPTGQETQYF. CDR3 DNA sequence: TGTGCCACCAGCAGAGGAAGGGTTCCGACAGGGCAAGAGACCCAGTACTTC.

The chain carries TRBV3-1 (or the pseudogene TRBV3-2) and TRBJ2-1; D remains ambiguous. Trimming removed 1 base from V and 4 bases from J, with 8 bases in between. Germline V gene sequence: CDR1 LGHDT, CDR2 YNNKEL (reference sequence). The CDR3 spans 14 residues. The DNA of the CDR3 is TGTGCCAGCAGCCAAGTTTCGGGTTACAATGAGCAGTTCTTC. Translation: CASSQVSGYNEQFF.

The CDR3 coding sequence is TGTGCCAGCAGTGACCGCAGGGGGCGATTCGAAAACATTCAGTACTTC. Protein: CASSDRRGRFENIQYF. The chain couples TRBV2 to TRBJ2-4; 8 nucleotides match TRBD1. The CDR3 sequence is 16 residues long. CDR1 and CDR2 from the germline V gene are SNHLY and FYNNEI. V was clipped by 3 bases and J by 5 bases; unmatched bases: 9.

The chain joins TRBV10-3 to TRBJ2-3, with D possibly matching TRBD2 (5 bases). Germline V gives CDR1 ENHRY, CDR2 SYGVKD. The V gene lost 11 bases and the J gene lost 0 bases, with 18 bases spanning the gap. The CDR3 has 15 amino acids. The CDR3 bases are TGTGCCTCCTCGGAGGCAACTACAAGCACAGATACGCAGTATTTT. Protein sequence: CASSEATTSTDTQYF.

CDR3 DNA: TGCGCCAGCAGTGCCGGCGGGGACCCTAATTCACCCCTCCACTTT. Its translation: CASSAGGDPNSPLHF. The chain carries TRBV5-1 and TRBJ1-6; D perhaps matches TRBD1 (5 bases). Germline assignment: CDR1 SGHRS and CDR2 YFSETQ. The CDR3 has 15 amino acids. V lost 5 bases and J 6 bases, leaving 15 bases between the germline ends.

The genes are TRBV4-1 and TRBJ2-1, with 15 bases fitting TRBD2. V was pared by 3 bases and J by 7 bases, with 1 base of the junction left unmatched. The germline gives CDR1 MGHRA, CDR2 YSYEKL. CDR3 length equals 15 residues. CDR3 protein: CASSHGTSGGNEQFF. The CDR3 DNA sequence: TGCGCCAGCAGCCATGGGACTAGCGGGGGGAATGAGCAGTTCTTC.

This chain connects TRBV30 to TRBJ1-4; D ambiguous. This CDR3 contains 14 residues. V was clipped by 4 bases and J by 3 bases, with 12 bases between them. Germline V gene sequence: CDR1 GTSNPN, CDR2 SVGIG (reference sequence). Here the CDR3 DNA reads TGTGCCTGGAATAGTTTGGGCCCTAATGAAAAACTGTTTTTT. It translates to CAWNSLGPNEKLFF.

V is TRBV6-2 or TRBV6-3 and J is TRBJ1-6, with D uncertain. Trimming left V 5 bases short and J 9 bases short, with 8 bases between. The CDR3 has 12 residues. Germline CDR1 reads MNHEY; CDR2 reads SVGEGT. CDR3 DNA sequence: TGTGCCAGCAGTATAGGGAGTTCACCCCTCCACTTT. This codes for CASSIGSSPLHF.

J is TRBJ1-1 and V is TRBV9; 7 nucleotides agree with TRBD1. CDR1 is SGDLS and CDR2 is YYNGEE in the germline V gene. After removal of 4 bases from V and 2 bases from J, the junction contained 5 bases not matched to a gene. The CDR3 length is 14 residues. The CDR3 loop is CASSTTGRNTEAFF. CDR3 sequence (DNA): TGTGCCAGCAGCACGACAGGGCGCAACACTGAAGCTTTCTTT.